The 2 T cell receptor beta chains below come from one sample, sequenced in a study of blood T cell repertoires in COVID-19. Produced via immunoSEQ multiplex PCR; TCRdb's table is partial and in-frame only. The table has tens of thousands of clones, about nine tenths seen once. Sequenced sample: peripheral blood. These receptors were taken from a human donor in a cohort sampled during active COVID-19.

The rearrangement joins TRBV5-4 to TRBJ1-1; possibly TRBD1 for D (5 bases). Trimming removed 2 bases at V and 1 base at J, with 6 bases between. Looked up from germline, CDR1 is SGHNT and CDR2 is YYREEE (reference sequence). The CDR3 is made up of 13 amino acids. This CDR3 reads CASSFGGNTEAFF. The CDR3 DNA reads TGTGCCAGCAGCTTCGGGGGGAACACTGAAGCTTTCTTT.

CDR3 sequence reads: CASSKGRPGTGRTYEQYF. The CDR3 region has the DNA TGTGCCAGCAGCAAAGGCCGCCCCGGGACAGGCCGAACCTACGAGCAGTACTTC. The chain is built from TRBV21-1 and TRBJ2-7; TRBD1 reflects the table's D call only, with no check against the DNA. TRBV21-1 is a pseudogene segment. The CDR3 sequence is 18 residues long.